This T cell receptor beta chain appears in the sequencing data of a study of blood T cell repertoires in COVID-19. On the study more broadly: PBMCs, B-cell-depleted T cells, or T cells provided the cDNA or gDNA that made up the material.

CDR1 and CDR2 (germline): SGHDN, FVKESK. There are 17 residues in the CDR3. Unmatched junction bases numbered 13, after V lost 4 bases and J lost 2 bases. This clone was seen only once. Original handling: Researchers report that nucleated cell counts were estimated from reference gene primer amplification. The table came from immunoSEQ multiplex PCR; TCRdb's copy has only in-frame clones and leaves some out. Clone size and the V and J calls come from that table; the DNA yielded D and trimming. The table records roughly 200,000 clones, around 86% of them present only once. This rearrangement joins TRBV14 to TRBJ1-1, with 7 bases fitting TRBD1. This TCR derives from a man aged 40-49 years with acute or convalescent COVID-19. Sequencing input: peripheral blood. The CDR3 nucleotides read TGTGCCAGCAGCCTCGGGACAGCTTTAACGGGAAACACTGAAGCTTTCTTT. This encodes CASSLGTALTGNTEAFF.